A selection of T cell receptor beta chains follows, all from one sample in a study of T cell responses to AZD1222 COVID-19 vaccine. The protocol was immunoSEQ multiplex PCR, while the TCRdb copy is restricted to in-frame clones and leaves out a portion. The sample holds roughly 130,000 clones, approximately 88% seen once. Sequencing was performed on peripheral blood, taken on day 0 of MenACWY control vaccination. Receptor source: an adult in good health. The CDR3 runs from the conserved cysteine through the conserved F or W. The order of the fields is J gene, D gene, clone size, V gene, CDR3 DNA, CDR3 protein. D genes are given only for firm matches. Clone size is shown for a subset of rows, as once, few, many or a class of expanded clone.

>TRBJ1-1|.|once|TRBV6-5
TGTGCCAGCAAGAAGGGAATCGTGGCTTTCTTT
CASKKGIVAFF
>TRBJ2-5|.|.|TRBV27
TGTGCCAGCAGTCGGGTCGGGTGGGACCAAGAGACCCAGTACTTC
CASSRVGWDQETQYF
>TRBJ2-2|TRBD1|.|TRBV4-1
TGCGCCAGCAGCCAAGGGACAGGGGGGTTCACCGGGGAGCTGTTTTTT
CASSQGTGGFTGELFF
>TRBJ2-7|TRBD1|once|TRBV6-1
TGTGCCAGCAGTGTCACGACAGGGATCTCGGCCTACGAGCAGTACTTC
CASSVTTGISAYEQYF
>TRBJ1-1|.|.|TRBV11-2
TGTGCCAGCAGCTCCCCACGGGCAGGGAGGTCGGAAGCTGAAGCTTTCTTT
CASSSPRAGRSEAEAFF
>TRBJ1-5|.|.|TRBV27
TGTGCCAGCAGGGGTGGGAATCAGCCCCAGCATTTT
CASRGGNQPQHF
>TRBJ2-3|.|.|TRBV7-3
TGTGCCAGCAGCTTAAGAACGGACACCGTCACAGATACGCAGTATTTT
CASSLRTDTVTDTQYF
>TRBJ1-4|.|.|TRBV13
TGTGCCAGCAGCTTAAAGGGGGAAGGATCAACTAATGAAAAACTGTTTTTT
CASSLKGEGSTNEKLFF
>TRBJ1-2|.|.|TRBV3-1/TRBV3-2
TGTGCCAGCAGCTCACAGGCACGGGACTATGGCTACACCTTC
CASSSQARDYGYTF
>TRBJ2-7|.|.|TRBV7-2
TGTGCCAGCAGCTCGGACAAACAATACGAGCAGTACTTC
CASSSDKQYEQYF
>TRBJ2-1|TRBD1|.|TRBV28
TGTGCCAGCAGTTTTAGGGACAGGGATGGTGAGCAGTTCTTC
CASSFRDRDGEQFF
>TRBJ1-1|TRBD1|.|TRBV6-5
TGTGCCGTGTGGGACAGGAACACTGAAGCTTTCTTT
CAVWDRNTEAFF
>TRBJ1-5|.|.|TRBV6-5
TGTGCCAGCAGTCGACAGTTTAATCAGCCCCAGCATTTT
CASSRQFNQPQHF
>TRBJ2-2|.|once|TRBV30
TGTGCCTGGAGGGGCCGCGCCACCGCCGGGGAGCTGTTTTTT
CAWRGRATAGELFF
>TRBJ2-2|.|.|TRBV19
TGTGCCAGTAGTATGTGGGCAGGGGCGAACACCGGGGAGCTGTTTTTT
CASSMWAGANTGELFF
>TRBJ1-5|TRBD1|.|TRBV19
TGTGCCAGTACCGAAACAGGGGGCGGCGGTCAGCCCCAGCATTTT
CASTETGGGGQPQHF
>TRBJ1-2|TRBD1|.|TRBV28
TGTGCCGGGGGTAGTCCCGGGACAGGGGGCGGTGGCTATGGCTACACCTTC
CAGGSPGTGGGGYGYTF
>TRBJ2-1|TRBD1|.|TRBV28
TGTGCCAGCAGTTTCTTCTCGGGACAGGGCTACAATGAGCAGTTCTTC
CASSFFSGQGYNEQFF
>TRBJ2-2|.|.|TRBV30
TGTGCCTGGAGTTATGGCCGCGGGGAGCTGTTTTTT
CAWSYGRGELFF
>TRBJ1-2|.|.|TRBV28
TGTGCCACCTACGGACAGACTTATGGCTACACCTTC
CATYGQTYGYTF
>TRBJ1-1|.|.|TRBV28
TGTGCCAGCAGTCTGAGACTGCCCCCGGAAGCTTTCTTT
CASSLRLPPEAFF
>TRBJ2-3|.|.|TRBV2
TGTGCCAGCACCCAACTGGGGGGGCGGGGACTCGCCTCCCCAGATACGCAGTATTTT
CASTQLGGRGLASPDTQYF
>TRBJ1-1|.|.|TRBV3-1/TRBV3-2
TGTGCCAGCAGGGTGGGGTGGGGCAGGTCTGAAGCTTTCTTT
CASRVGWGRSEAFF
>TRBJ2-3|.|.|TRBV21-1
TGTGCCAGCAGCGAAACCTATTTGACAGGCCGAATCACAGATACGCAGTATTTT
CASSETYLTGRITDTQYF
>TRBJ1-4|TRBD1|.|TRBV12-3/TRBV12-4
TGTGCCAGCAGTCGGGACAGTTTCGAAAAACTGTTTTTT
CASSRDSFEKLFF
>TRBJ1-1|TRBD1|.|TRBV29-1
TGCAGCGTTGAGGGACAGGGAGGTTTTGAAGCTTTCTTT
CSVEGQGGFEAFF
>TRBJ2-3|TRBD1|.|TRBV9
TGTGCCAGCAGCTTCCGGGACAGGGTTGGCCTAATCGCAGATACGCAGTATTTT
CASSFRDRVGLIADTQYF
>TRBJ1-2|.|.|TRBV20-1
TGCAGTGCTAGTTCCTATTCCGGGACGGATAACTATGGCTACACCTTC
CSASSYSGTDNYGYTF
>TRBJ2-7|.|.|TRBV6-6
TGTGCCAGCAGTTACCGGGACACCTACTACGAGCAGTACTTC
CASSYRDTYYEQYF
>TRBJ1-5|.|.|TRBV19
TGTGCCAGTAGAGAGGATGCGGGAGGTCATAATCAGCCCCAGCATTTT
CASREDAGGHNQPQHF
>TRBJ1-5|TRBD1|.|TRBV27
TGTGCCAGCAGTTTGACAGGGCAAAATCAGCCCCAGCATTTT
CASSLTGQNQPQHF
>TRBJ1-4|.|.|TRBV28
TGTGCCAGCAGTTTATTCGTAAACAGTAATGAAAAACTGTTTTTT
CASSLFVNSNEKLFF
>TRBJ2-7|TRBD1|once|TRBV6-1
TGTGCCAGCAGTGAAAGACAGGGGCTTAACTACGAGCAGTACTTC
CASSERQGLNYEQYF
>TRBJ1-4|.|.|TRBV28
TGTGCCAGCGTACCTCTCAGGGTGGCTAATGAAAAACTGTTTTTT
CASVPLRVANEKLFF
>TRBJ1-6|.|.|TRBV4-2
TGTGCCAGCAGCCAAGAAGCACGGGGTTATAATTCACCCCTCCACTTT
CASSQEARGYNSPLHF
>TRBJ2-7|.|.|TRBV6-5
TGTGCCAGCAGCCCCGGGTGGATCTCCTACGAGCAGTACTTC
CASSPGWISYEQYF
>TRBJ2-7|.|.|TRBV28
TGTGCCAGCCGGCCTCCAGGGACCTACGAGCAGTACTTC
CASRPPGTYEQYF
>TRBJ2-1|TRBD2|.|TRBV3-1/TRBV3-2
TGTGCCAGCAGCCAAGCTAGCGGGAGTCGTCGGCAGTTCTTC
CASSQASGSRRQFF
>TRBJ2-1|.|.|TRBV6-5
TGTGCCAGCAGGAGGGGAGGAGGCAATGAGCAGTTCTTC
CASRRGGGNEQFF
>TRBJ1-6|.|.|TRBV7-6
TGTGCCAGCAGCTCCGCACCGGGACGGTCAAATTCACCCCTCCACTTT
CASSSAPGRSNSPLHF
>TRBJ1-2|.|.|TRBV5-1
TGCGCCAGCTCAACCGGGGGCGTGAACTATGGCTACACCTTC
CASSTGGVNYGYTF
>TRBJ1-1|.|few|TRBV27
TGTGCCAGCGGCCAAACTGGGGGAAGCACTGAAGCTTTCTTT
CASGQTGGSTEAFF
>TRBJ2-5|TRBD2|.|TRBV5-1
TGCGCCAGCAGGGGGATAGCGGGAGGCTACCAAGAGACCCAGTACTTC
CASRGIAGGYQETQYF
>TRBJ2-3|TRBD2|.|TRBV7-9
TGTGCCAGCAGCCCAGGGGGCCAGACTAGCGGGGGGAGCACAGATACGCAGTATTTT
CASSPGGQTSGGSTDTQYF
>TRBJ1-1|.|.|TRBV10-3
TGTGCCATCAGTGAGCCCCCGGTCACTGAAGCTTTCTTT
CAISEPPVTEAFF
>TRBJ1-2|.|.|TRBV24-1
TGTGCCACCAGTGATCCAGGCAGAACCTATGGCTACACCTTC
CATSDPGRTYGYTF
>TRBJ1-4|.|.|TRBV9
TGTGCCAGCAGCGTAGACCCCCAGACCTCCTACCTGTTTTTT
CASSVDPQTSYLFF
>TRBJ2-1|TRBD2|.|TRBV6-2/TRBV6-3
TGTGCCAGCAGTCAGACTAGCGGGGCCTCCAATGAGCAGTTCTTC
CASSQTSGASNEQFF
>TRBJ1-1|TRBD1|.|TRBV27
TGTGCCAGCAGTTTACGTGGACCGGGACAGATTCCGAACACTGAAGCTTTCTTT
CASSLRGPGQIPNTEAFF
>TRBJ1-4|TRBD1|.|TRBV3-1/TRBV3-2
TGTGCCAGCAGTATAGCAGGGGGAATAACTAATGAAAAACTGTTTTTT
CASSIAGGITNEKLFF
>TRBJ1-5|TRBD1|.|TRBV3-1/TRBV3-2
TGTGCCAGCAGCCCTGGACAGGGTCCATATCAGCCCCAGCATTTT
CASSPGQGPYQPQHF
>TRBJ1-3|.|.|TRBV9
TGTGCCAGCAGCGTAGCGTTCGGGTACTCTGGAAACACCATATATTTT
CASSVAFGYSGNTIYF
>TRBJ2-7|.|.|TRBV12-3/TRBV12-4
TGTGCCAGCAGTTCGATACTGGGGTACGAGCAGTACTTC
CASSSILGYEQYF
>TRBJ2-1|.|.|TRBV19
TGTGCCAGTAGTATTGGACGGGCAACTATGGATGAGCAGTTCTTC
CASSIGRATMDEQFF
>TRBJ2-3|.|.|TRBV7-9
TGTGCCGTTCAGGGCCCTAGCACAGATACGCAGTATTTT
CAVQGPSTDTQYF
>TRBJ1-2|.|.|TRBV6-2/TRBV6-3
TGTGCCAGCAGCCCACTTCGCAACTATGGCTACACCTTC
CASSPLRNYGYTF
>TRBJ1-4|.|.|TRBV18
TGTGCCAGCTCACCACCGGTGGCGAATGAAAAACTGTTTTTT
CASSPPVANEKLFF